Below, 28 T cell receptor beta chains from the same sample are listed, as sequenced in a study of early T cells in non-severe SARS-CoV-2 infection (TCRdb year 2021). Receptor amplification or capture employed 5' RACE. The sequencer listed for this sample is NextSeq 500. The raw public reads went through TCRdb reprocessing: fastp at Q25, MiXCR clone calling, in-frame beta chains kept. Each entry is one CDR3 protein sequence, shown with its most common DNA and genes. The sample table shows some 96,000 distinct CDR3 sequences, and 14% to 15% are seen once. Less than 7% of the sample lies in the top ten. Sequenced input: whole blood. All receptors derive from an adult who was a healthcare worker with PCR-confirmed SARS-CoV-2 infection or an uninfected control (not recorded which).

This clonotype came up many times. The chain employs TRBV5-6 and TRBJ2-7; D not resolved. V was clipped by 4 bases and J by 3 bases, with 14 bases between them. This CDR3 is built from 14 residues. Germline-derived CDR1 and CDR2 are SGHDT and YYEEEE. The CDR3 bases are TGTGCCAGCAGCAACCTACCCAACAACTACGAGCAGTACTTC. Translation: CASSNLPNNYEQYF.

CDR3 amino acids: CASSLKIGELFF. The CDR3 DNA is TGTGCCAGCAGCTTAAAGATCGGGGAGCTGTTTTTT. This sequence joins TRBV7-6 and TRBJ2-2, with D unclear. The germline CDR1 and CDR2 sequences are SGHVS and FNYEAQ. Trimming took off 2 bases at V and 7 bases at J, with 5 bases between the two ends. This CDR3 spans 12 amino acids.

This sequence joins TRBV20-1 and TRBJ2-5, with 8 bases matching TRBD1. Germline trimming cut 5 bases from V and 2 bases from J; bases unmatched to any gene: 16. CDR3 length equals 17 residues. Germline values: CDR1 DFQATT, CDR2 SNEGSKA (reference sequence). Here the CDR3 reads CSAPRQGTDMSQETQYF. The CDR3 DNA is TGCAGTGCTCCCCGACAGGGGACGGATATGTCTCAAGAGACCCAGTACTTC.

This clonotype occurred many times. The rearrangement joins TRBV2 to TRBJ2-5; unclear D gene. Germline V gene lookup returns CDR1 SNHLY and CDR2 FYNNEI. V shed 8 bases and J shed 7 bases, with 17 bases lying between them. CDR3 length: 13 residues. CDR3 bases: TGTGCCAGCGGTCTCGAGGTCTCCGGGACCCAGTACTTC. Its protein product is CASGLEVSGTQYF.

The rearrangement joins TRBV20-1 to TRBJ1-5; the D is unclear. Trimming took 0 bases from V and 2 from J, leaving 8 bases between them. From germline, CDR1 is DFQATT and CDR2 SNEGSKA (reference sequence). CDR3 length: 14 amino acids. The CDR3 reads CSARDLGGNQPQHF. The CDR3, as DNA: TGCAGTGCTAGAGATCTCGGTGGCAATCAGCCCCAGCATTTT.

The V and J genes are TRBV20-1 and TRBJ2-7; TRBD2 aligns across 10 bases. V lost 5 bases and J lost 2; bases outside the gene matches: 3. The CDR3 extends over 13 amino acids. The germline V gene has CDR1 DFQATT and CDR2 SNEGSKA (reference sequence). In DNA, the CDR3 is TGCAGTGCTCGAGGACTAGCGGCCTACGAGCAGTACTTC. Residues: CSARGLAAYEQYF.

This clonotype was recorded many times. The chain combines TRBV12-3 or TRBV12-4 with TRBJ1-5; D unclear. The CDR3 runs to 15 residues. Trimming took 10 bases from V and 0 from J, leaving 16 bases between them. The CDR3 nucleotides read TGTGCCACCCGCCTTGGCGCGGCTAGCAATCAGCCCCAGCATTTT. This encodes CATRLGAASNQPQHF.

Worth noting for this clonotype: This may be a read error: a much more frequent sequence differs by one nucleotide. The chain employs TRBV6-5 and TRBJ2-2; the match to TRBD2 covers 10 bases. Germline V gene sequence: CDR1 MNHEY, CDR2 SVGAGI. The CDR3 runs 15 residues. The CDR3 nucleotides are TGTGCCAGCAGCCCCACTAGCGGGAACAGCGGGGAGCTGTTTTTT. The encoded protein is CASSPTSGNSGELFF.

This clonotype was counted only a few times. The chain combines TRBV20-1 with TRBJ2-7; D may be TRBD2 (6 bases). The CDR3 is made up of 12 amino acids. From germline, CDR1 is DFQATT and CDR2 SNEGSKA (reference sequence). Trimming pared 3 bases from V and 3 bases from J, leaving 9 bases between. The CDR3 reads CSASGSFYEQYF. The CDR3 DNA reads as TGCAGTGCTAGCGGGAGTTTCTACGAGCAGTACTTC.

The chain employs TRBV2 and TRBJ1-2; TRBD1 matches 7 bases. Germline assignment: CDR1 SNHLY and CDR2 FYNNEI. The junction had 9 bases not matched to a gene; V was cut back by 10 bases and J by 4 bases. The CDR3 runs 13 residues. CDR3 DNA sequence: TGTGCCACCATCAGGGGGTCGGGCTATGGCTACACCTTC. Encoded protein: CATIRGSGYGYTF.

This clonotype was seen more than once but under ten times. This chain connects TRBV27 to TRBJ2-7; 7 nucleotides align to TRBD2. This CDR3 is 15 amino acids long. Trimming took 0 bases from V and 2 from J; bases not matched to a gene: 4. CDR1 and CDR2 (germline): MNHEY, SMNVEV (reference sequence). The CDR3 region has the DNA TGTGCCAGCAGTTTATCTGCGGGAGACCCCTACGAGCAGTACTTC. It yields the protein CASSLSAGDPYEQYF.

The J gene is TRBJ2-3, the V gene TRBV29-1, with TRBD2 identical over 7 bases. The CDR3 is 13 residues long. The ends lost 7 bases at V and 5 bases at J; junction bases unmatched: 9. CDR1 is SQVTM, CDR2 ANQGSEA, per germline. In nucleotides, the CDR3 is TGCAGCGCCCTCATAAGCGGGGTAGATACGCAGTATTTT. Residues: CSALISGVDTQYF.

In this sample, this clonotype turned up a few times. The rearrangement links TRBV4-3 to TRBJ1-5; the D gene is possibly TRBD1 (6 bases). There are 15 residues in the CDR3. CDR1 LGHNA and CDR2 YSLEER come from the germline V gene. Trimming shortened V by 0 bases and J by 3 bases, and 9 bases separated the two germline ends. CDR3 bases: TGCGCCAGCAGCCAAGATGCAGGGGACAATCAGCCCCAGCATTTT. Translation: CASSQDAGDNQPQHF.

The sample holds many counts of this clonotype. V and J are TRBV6-2 or TRBV6-3 and TRBJ2-1, with TRBD2 matching over 8 bases. In germline, CDR1 is MNHEY, CDR2 SVGEGT. Trimming removed 2 bases from V and 8 bases from J; junction bases left unmatched: 8. CDR3 length equals 15 residues. The CDR3 region has the DNA TGTGCCAGCAGTTACGGGTCGGGAGGGCCGGATGAGCAGTTCTTC. Translated: CASSYGSGGPDEQFF.

A few counts support this clonotype. The chain combines TRBV18 with TRBJ2-5; D is unresolved. CDR3 length: 18 amino acids. V dropped 5 bases and J dropped 0 bases, with 22 bases sitting between them. Germline values: CDR1 KGHSH, CDR2 LQKENI. CDR3 protein: CASSSSPGFRTYQETQYF. The CDR3 nucleotides are TGTGCCAGCTCATCGTCCCCCGGGTTCCGGACCTACCAAGAGACCCAGTACTTC.

This clonotype was counted a few times. The chain is built from TRBV5-6 and TRBJ2-5; 7 bases are a match to TRBD1. Germline CDR1 SGHDT, CDR2 YYEEEE. J gave up 2 bases and V 2 bases, and 3 bases lay outside the gene matches. The CDR3 consists of 14 residues. This CDR3 reads CASSFRGMQETQYF. CDR3 nucleotides: TGTGCCAGCAGCTTCAGGGGGATGCAAGAGACCCAGTACTTC.

Here the CDR3 DNA reads TGTGCCAGCAGCCAAAGGAAAGAGGGTAGCGGTCGAAATGAGCAGTTCTTC. This codes for CASSQRKEGSGRNEQFF. The rearrangement links TRBV4-2 to TRBJ2-1; D is possibly TRBD2 (6 bases). There are 17 residues in the CDR3. Germline loops: CDR1 LGHNA, CDR2 YNFKEQ. V was clipped by 2 bases and J by 7 bases, with 21 bases between them.

This chain joins TRBV28 and TRBJ1-6; D uncertain. Germline CDR1 is MDHEN and CDR2 is SYDVKM. This CDR3 is built from 12 residues. V gave up 7 bases and J gave up 9 bases, with 10 bases separating them. CDR3 loop: CASTPAGSPLHF. The DNA of the CDR3 is TGTGCCAGCACCCCTGCGGGTTCACCCCTCCACTTT.

There are a few counts of this clonotype. This chain connects TRBV20-1 to TRBJ2-4, with D perhaps given as TRBD1 or TRBD2 (6 bases each). CDR3 length equals 16 residues. The germline V and J ends were trimmed by 4 bases and 1 base, with 17 bases remaining between them. CDR1 and CDR2 (germline): DFQATT, SNEGSKA (reference sequence). The CDR3 DNA reads TGCAGTGCTACATACGTGGGGGGCGTGGCCAAAAACATTCAGTACTTC. It encodes CSATYVGGVAKNIQYF.

This clonotype was counted between two and nine times. V and J are TRBV28 and TRBJ1-1; 7 positions match TRBD1. With 2 bases clipped from V and 11 bases from J, the junction kept 8 bases outside the gene matches. CDR3 size: 13 residues. In germline, CDR1 is MDHEN, CDR2 SYDVKM. The chain's CDR3 is CASSLRMQGEAFF. CDR3 bases: TGTGCCAGCAGTTTAAGGATGCAGGGGGAGGCTTTCTTT.

The genes are TRBV3-1 and TRBJ2-1; D remains ambiguous. The CDR3 loop spans 15 amino acids. V lost 1 base and J lost 3, with 10 bases in between. CDR1 is LGHDT and CDR2 is YNNKEL in the germline V gene (reference sequence). The CDR3 protein is CASSQGIDGYNEQFF. The CDR3 nucleotides are TGTGCCAGCAGCCAAGGAATCGACGGCTACAATGAGCAGTTCTTC.

This chain uses TRBV18 with TRBJ2-5; D remains ambiguous. The CDR3 covers 14 residues. Germline V lookup: CDR1 KGHSH, CDR2 LQKENI. V was trimmed by 2 bases and J by 4 bases, leaving 11 bases between them. CDR3 sequence reads: CASSPVREAETQYF. DNA for the CDR3: TGTGCCAGCTCACCAGTCCGCGAGGCAGAGACCCAGTACTTC.

The chain employs TRBV10-3 and TRBJ2-7, with 7 bases matching TRBD1. Germline V gene data show CDR1 as ENHRY and CDR2 as SYGVKD. J was trimmed by 2 bases and V by 6 bases; bases with no gene match: 10. CDR3 length: 15 residues. The CDR3 here is CAIRTLRDSPYEQYF. The CDR3 bases are TGTGCCATCAGAACGCTCCGGGACAGTCCCTACGAGCAGTACTTC.

This clonotype appeared many times. The chain carries TRBV19 and TRBJ2-7; D call uncertain. The CDR3 is made up of 13 amino acids. CDR1 and CDR2 from the germline V gene are LNHDA and SQIVND (reference sequence). With 5 bases removed from V and 2 bases from J, the gap between germline ends came to 10 bases. The CDR3 sequence is CASSVTVTYEQYF. For the CDR3, the DNA is TGTGCCAGTAGTGTCACAGTAACCTACGAGCAGTACTTC.

V and J are TRBV14 and TRBJ2-3; D unclear. Trimming cost V 4 bases and J 6 bases, with 11 bases left between them. This CDR3 has 13 amino acids. Germline-derived CDR1 and CDR2 are SGHDN and FVKESK. CDR3 region: CASSRSLHDTQYF. The CDR3 DNA is TGTGCCAGCAGCCGATCCCTCCATGATACGCAGTATTTT. The full variable domain, its missing parts supplied by reference TRBV14 and TRBJ2-3, is EAGVTQFPSHSVIEKGQTVTLRCDPISGHDNLYWYRRVMGKEIKFLLHFVKESKQDESGMPNNRFLAERTGGTYSTLKVQPAELEDSGVYFCASSRSLHDTQYFGPGTRLTVL.

The V and J genes are TRBV4-3 and TRBJ2-7; D not certain. The length of the CDR3 is 17 residues. The V gene's germline CDR1 is LGHNA and CDR2 YSLEER. Trimming removed 0 bases from V and 6 bases from J, with 21 bases in between. The CDR3, as DNA: TGCGCCAGCAGCCAAGAGCGTATTCTGTCGGCCTTGGGCGAGCAGTACTTC. It is translated as CASSQERILSALGEQYF.

This chain links TRBV6-4 with TRBJ2-1; D is undetermined. V was pared by 4 bases and J by 0 bases, with 4 bases between. CDR3 size: 13 residues. CDR1 is MRHNA and CDR2 is SNTAGT in the germline V gene. CDR3 sequence: CASSVDSYNEQFF. Here the CDR3 DNA reads TGTGCCAGCAGTGTCGACTCCTACAATGAGCAGTTCTTC.

This clonotype occurred a few times. The chain carries TRBV27 and TRBJ2-1; maybe TRBD2 (6 bases). The V gene lost 5 bases and the J gene lost 0 bases, with 11 bases spanning the gap. Germline V CDR1 and CDR2: MNHEY, SMNVEV (reference sequence). The CDR3 loop spans 15 amino acids. The CDR3 region has the DNA TGTGCCAGCAGTCCAATAGCGGACTCCTACAATGAGCAGTTCTTC. Protein: CASSPIADSYNEQFF.